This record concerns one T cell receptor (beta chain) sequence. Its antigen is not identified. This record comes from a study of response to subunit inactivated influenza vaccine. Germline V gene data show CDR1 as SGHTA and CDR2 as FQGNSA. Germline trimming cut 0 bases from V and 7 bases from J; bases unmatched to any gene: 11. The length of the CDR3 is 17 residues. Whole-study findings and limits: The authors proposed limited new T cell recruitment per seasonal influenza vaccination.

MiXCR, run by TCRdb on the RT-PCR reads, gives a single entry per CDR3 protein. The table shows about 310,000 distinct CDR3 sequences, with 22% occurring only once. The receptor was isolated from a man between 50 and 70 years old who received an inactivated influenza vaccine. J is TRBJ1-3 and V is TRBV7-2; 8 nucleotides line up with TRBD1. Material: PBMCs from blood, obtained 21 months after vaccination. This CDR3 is CASSLAIGTGRSNTIYF. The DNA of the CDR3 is TGTGCCAGCAGCTTAGCGATTGGGACAGGAAGGAGTAACACCATATATTTT. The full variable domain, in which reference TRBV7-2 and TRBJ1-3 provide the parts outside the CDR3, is GAGVSQSPSNKVTEKGKDVELRCDPISGHTALYWYRQSLGQGLEFLIYFQGNSAPDKSGLPSDRFSAERTGGSVSTLTIQRTQQEDSAVYLCASSLAIGTGRSNTIYFGEGSWLTVV.